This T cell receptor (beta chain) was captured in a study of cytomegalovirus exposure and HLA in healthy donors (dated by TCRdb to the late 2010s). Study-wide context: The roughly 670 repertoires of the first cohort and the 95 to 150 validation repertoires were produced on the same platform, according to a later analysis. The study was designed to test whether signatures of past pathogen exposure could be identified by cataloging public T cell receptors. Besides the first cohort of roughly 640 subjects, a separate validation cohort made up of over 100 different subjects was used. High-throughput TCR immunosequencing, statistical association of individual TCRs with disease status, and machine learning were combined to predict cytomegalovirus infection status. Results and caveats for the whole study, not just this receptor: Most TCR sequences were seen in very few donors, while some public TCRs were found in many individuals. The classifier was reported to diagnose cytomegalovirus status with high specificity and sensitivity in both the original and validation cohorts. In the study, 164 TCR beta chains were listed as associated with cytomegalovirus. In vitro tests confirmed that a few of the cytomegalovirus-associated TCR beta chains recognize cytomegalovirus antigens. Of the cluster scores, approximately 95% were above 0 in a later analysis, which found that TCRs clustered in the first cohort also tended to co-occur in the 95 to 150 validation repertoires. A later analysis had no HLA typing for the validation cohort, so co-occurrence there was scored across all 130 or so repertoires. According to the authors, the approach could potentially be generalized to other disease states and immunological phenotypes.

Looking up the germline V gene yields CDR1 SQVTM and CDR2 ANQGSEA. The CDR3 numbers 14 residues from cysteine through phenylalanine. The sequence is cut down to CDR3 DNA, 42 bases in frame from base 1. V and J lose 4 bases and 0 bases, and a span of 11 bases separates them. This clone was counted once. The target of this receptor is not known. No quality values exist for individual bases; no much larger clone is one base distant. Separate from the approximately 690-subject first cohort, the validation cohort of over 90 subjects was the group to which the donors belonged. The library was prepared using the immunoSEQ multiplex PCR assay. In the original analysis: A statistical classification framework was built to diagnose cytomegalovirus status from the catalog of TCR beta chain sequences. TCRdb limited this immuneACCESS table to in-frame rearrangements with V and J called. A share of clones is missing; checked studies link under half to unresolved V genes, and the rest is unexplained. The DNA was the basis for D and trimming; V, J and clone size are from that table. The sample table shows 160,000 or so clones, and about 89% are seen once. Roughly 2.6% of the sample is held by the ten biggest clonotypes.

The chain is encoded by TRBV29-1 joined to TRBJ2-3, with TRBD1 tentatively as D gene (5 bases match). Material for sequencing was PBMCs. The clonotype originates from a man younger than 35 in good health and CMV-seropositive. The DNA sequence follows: TGCAGCGTTGTAGGGGTGGGGAGCACAGATACGCAGTATTTT. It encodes CSVVGVGSTDTQYF.